This TCR beta chain was obtained from a study of Graves' ophthalmopathy and Graves' hyperthyroidism. About the study: Ophthalmopathy not arising within 18 months of follow-up defined hyperthyroidism as stable. Broader study findings: Most thyroid clonotypes expanded beyond 0.001 frequency were also found in blood. Using a 13-signature model, the authors split ophthalmopathy from stable hyperthyroidism, with roughly 90% sensitivity and 81.08% specificity.

From germline, CDR1 is MNHEY and CDR2 SVGAGI. The CDR3 length is 16 residues. The authors amplified TCR beta CDR3 regions, and they did so from RNA transcripts for repertoire sequencing. Following a first-round RT-PCR that used HTBI primers, a second-round multiplex PCR was carried out. TCRdb reprocessed the multiplex PCR reads via MiXCR and lists one record per CDR3 protein. The sample lists around 1.1 million distinct CDR3 sequences; about two fifths were seen once. Worth noting for this clonotype: Antigen: not known.

Patients in the hyperthyroidism group, adults aged 18 to 65, were newly diagnosed, under 2 months' duration. V usage is TRBV6-5 and J usage is TRBJ2-5, with D tentatively TRBD1 or TRBD2 (6 bases each). The tail of the sequence fits TRBJ2-7 better, so the J call may be wrong. Sequences were obtained from peripheral blood or thyroid tissue (not recorded which). This sequence originates from an adult man with Graves' hyperthyroidism. Here the CDR3 reads CASSYLSGGNSDEQYF. CDR3 bases: TGTGCCAGCAGTTACTTGTCCGGGGGCAACTCAGACGAGCAGTACTTC.